This T cell receptor beta chain came from a study of human T cells and chemical hapten exposure. Trimming removed 4 bases at V and 1 base at J, with 14 bases between. This CDR3 is 16 amino acids long. Germline V gene lookup returns CDR1 SGHRS and CDR2 YFSETQ. TCRdb reprocessed the RACE reads via MiXCR and lists one record per CDR3 protein. The sample shows 300,000 to 450,000 distinct CDR3 sequences, about 5.4% of them seen only once. The time point was: pre-sensitization, week 0. Treatment reported: therapeutic diphenylcyclopropenone sensitization with weekly scalp DPC. This TCR was recovered from a woman under 30 with alopecia areata. Some clones in this sample may be carry-over from other donors' samples. The V call is TRBV5-1, the J call TRBJ2-2; D gene uncertain. Here the sequenced sample was whole blood, taken in connection with sensitization to the hapten diphenylcyclopropenone (DPC). Here the CDR3 DNA reads TGCGCCAGCAGCGACGCACCTGGGATGAACACCGGGGAGCTGTTTTTT. This codes for CASSDAPGMNTGELFF.